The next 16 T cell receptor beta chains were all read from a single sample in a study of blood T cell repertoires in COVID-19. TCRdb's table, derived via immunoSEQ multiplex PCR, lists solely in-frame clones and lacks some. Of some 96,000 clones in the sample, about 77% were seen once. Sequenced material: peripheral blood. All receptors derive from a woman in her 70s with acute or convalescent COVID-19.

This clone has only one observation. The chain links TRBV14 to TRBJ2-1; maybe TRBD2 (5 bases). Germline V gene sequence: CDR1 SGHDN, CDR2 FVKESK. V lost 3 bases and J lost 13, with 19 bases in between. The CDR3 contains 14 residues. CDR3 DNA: TGTGCCAGCAGCCAGTTTAGTGGAGGAGAGTTACAGTTCTTC. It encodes CASSQFSGGELQFF.

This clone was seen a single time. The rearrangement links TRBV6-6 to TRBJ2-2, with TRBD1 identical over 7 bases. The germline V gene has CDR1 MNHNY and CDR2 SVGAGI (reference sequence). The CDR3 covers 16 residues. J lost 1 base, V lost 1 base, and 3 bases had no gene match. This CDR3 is CASSYLGTENTGELFF. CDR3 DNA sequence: TGTGCCAGCAGTTACTTGGGGACAGAGAACACCGGGGAGCTGTTTTTT.

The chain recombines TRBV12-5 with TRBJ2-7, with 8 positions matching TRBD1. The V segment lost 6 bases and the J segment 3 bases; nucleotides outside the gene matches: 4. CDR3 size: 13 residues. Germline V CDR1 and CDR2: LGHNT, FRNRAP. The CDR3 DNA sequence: TGTGCTAGTGGACGGACAGGGTACTACGAGCAGTACGTC. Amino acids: CASGRTGYYEQYV.

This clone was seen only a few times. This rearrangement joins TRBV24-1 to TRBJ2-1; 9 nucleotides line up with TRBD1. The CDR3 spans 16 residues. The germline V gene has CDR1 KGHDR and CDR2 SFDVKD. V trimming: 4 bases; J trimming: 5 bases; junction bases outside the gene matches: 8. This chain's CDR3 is CATSERGQGLNNEQFF. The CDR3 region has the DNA TGTGCCACCAGTGAACGGGGACAGGGACTGAACAATGAGCAGTTCTTC.

The CDR3 loop reads CASKQQGAVTGELFF. The CDR3 DNA is TGTGCCAGCAAGCAACAGGGGGCGGTCACCGGGGAGCTGTTTTTT. This chain joins TRBV6-4 and TRBJ2-2; 9 nucleotides match TRBD1. V trimming: 7 bases; J trimming: 4 bases; junction bases outside the gene matches: 7. The germline V gene has CDR1 MRHNA and CDR2 SNTAGT. The CDR3 totals 15 residues.

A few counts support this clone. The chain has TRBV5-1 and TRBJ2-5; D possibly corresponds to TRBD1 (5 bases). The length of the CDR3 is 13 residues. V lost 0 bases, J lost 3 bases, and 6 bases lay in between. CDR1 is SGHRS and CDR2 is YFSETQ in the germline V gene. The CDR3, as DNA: TGCGCCAGCAGCTTGGTAGGGGAAGAGACCCAGTACTTC. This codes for CASSLVGEETQYF.

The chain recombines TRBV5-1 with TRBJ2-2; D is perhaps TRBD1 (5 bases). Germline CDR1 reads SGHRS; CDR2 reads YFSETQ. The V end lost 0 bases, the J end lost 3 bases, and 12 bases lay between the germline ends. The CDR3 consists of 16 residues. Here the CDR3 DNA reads TGCGCCAGCAGCTTGGAGGCGACAGACGACACCGGGGAGCTGTTTTTT. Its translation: CASSLEATDDTGELFF.

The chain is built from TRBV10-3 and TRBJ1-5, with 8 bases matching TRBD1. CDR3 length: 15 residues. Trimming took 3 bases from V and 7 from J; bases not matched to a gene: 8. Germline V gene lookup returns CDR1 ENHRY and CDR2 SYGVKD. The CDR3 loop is CAISDPTGDGQPQHF. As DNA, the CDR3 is TGTGCCATCAGTGACCCGACAGGGGATGGACAGCCCCAGCATTTT.

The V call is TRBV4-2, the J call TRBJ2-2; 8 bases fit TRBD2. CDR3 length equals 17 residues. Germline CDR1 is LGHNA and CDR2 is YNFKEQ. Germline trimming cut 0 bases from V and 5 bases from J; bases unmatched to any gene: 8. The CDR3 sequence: CASSQDKARGGTGELFF. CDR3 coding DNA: TGTGCCAGCAGCCAAGATAAGGCCCGGGGGGGAACCGGGGAGCTGTTTTTT.

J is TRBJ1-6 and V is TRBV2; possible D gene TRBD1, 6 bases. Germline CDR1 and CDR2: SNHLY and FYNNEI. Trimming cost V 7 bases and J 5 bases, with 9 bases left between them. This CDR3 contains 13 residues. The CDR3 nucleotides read TGTGCCAGCAATAGACAGGATAATTCACCCCTCCACTTT. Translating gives CASNRQDNSPLHF.

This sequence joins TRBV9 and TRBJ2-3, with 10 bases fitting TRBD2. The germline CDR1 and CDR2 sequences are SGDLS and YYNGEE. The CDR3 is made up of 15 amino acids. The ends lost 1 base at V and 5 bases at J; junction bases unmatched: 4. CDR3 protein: CASSVLAGVIDTQYF. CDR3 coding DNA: TGTGCCAGCAGCGTACTAGCGGGGGTTATAGATACGCAGTATTTT.

Here the CDR3 DNA reads TGTGCCAGCAGCCCTACCTTGGGGGGAAGCGAGCAGTACGTC. Its protein is CASSPTLGGSEQYV. The chain links TRBV6-2 or TRBV6-3 to TRBJ2-7; TRBD2 is a possible D gene (6 bases). CDR3 length: 14 residues. Germline V gene data show CDR1 as MNHEY and CDR2 as SVGEGT. The V and J ends lost 6 bases and 6 bases respectively, with 18 bases between them.

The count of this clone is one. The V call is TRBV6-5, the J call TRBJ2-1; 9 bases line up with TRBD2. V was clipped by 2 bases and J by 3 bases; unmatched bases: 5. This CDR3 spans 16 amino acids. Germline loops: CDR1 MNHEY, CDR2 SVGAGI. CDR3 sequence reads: CASSYLRLADYNEQFF. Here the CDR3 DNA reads TGTGCCAGCAGTTACCTAAGACTAGCGGACTACAATGAGCAGTTCTTC.

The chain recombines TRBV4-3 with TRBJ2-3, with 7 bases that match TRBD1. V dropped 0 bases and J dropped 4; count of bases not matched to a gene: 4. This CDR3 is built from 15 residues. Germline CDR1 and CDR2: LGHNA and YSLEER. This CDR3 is CASSQEDRVADTQYF. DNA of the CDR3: TGCGCCAGCAGCCAAGAAGACAGGGTGGCAGATACGCAGTATTTT.

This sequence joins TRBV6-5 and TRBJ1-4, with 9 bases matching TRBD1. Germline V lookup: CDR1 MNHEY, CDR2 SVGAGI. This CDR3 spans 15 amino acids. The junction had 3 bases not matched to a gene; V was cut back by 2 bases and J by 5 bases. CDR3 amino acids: CASSYIGTGNEKLFF. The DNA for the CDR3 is TGTGCCAGCAGTTACATTGGGACAGGGAATGAAAAACTGTTTTTT.

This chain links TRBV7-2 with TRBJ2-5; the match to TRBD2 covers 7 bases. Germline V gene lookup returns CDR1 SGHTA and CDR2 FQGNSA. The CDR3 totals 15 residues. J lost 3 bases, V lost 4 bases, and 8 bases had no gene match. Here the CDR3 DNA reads TGTGCCAGCAGCTCTACAGCGGGGAAAGAAGAGACCCAGTACTTC. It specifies CASSSTAGKEETQYF. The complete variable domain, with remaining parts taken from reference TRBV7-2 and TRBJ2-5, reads GAGVSQSPSNKVTEKGKDVELRCDPISGHTALYWYRQSLGQGLEFLIYFQGNSAPDKSGLPSDRFSAERTGGSVSTLTIQRTQQEDSAVYLCASSSTAGKEETQYFGPGTRLLVL.